Shown below are 6 T cell receptor beta chains from a single sample sequenced in a study of blood T cell repertoires in COVID-19. Method: immunoSEQ multiplex PCR; TCRdb's copy keeps in-frame clones and lacks some. The data hold some 230,000 clones, with about 85% observed a single time. The sequenced sample was peripheral blood. The receptors come from a man aged 45-60 years who had recovered from COVID-19.

The chain links TRBV15 to TRBJ1-4, with D tentatively TRBD1 (6 bases). The germline V gene encodes CDR1 LNHNV and CDR2 YYDKDF (reference sequence). V dropped 3 bases and J dropped 4 bases, with 15 bases sitting between them. The CDR3 covers 16 residues. The CDR3 nucleotides read TGTGCCACCAGCAGTGACGCACAGGGCATTAATGAAAAACTGTTTTTT. It is translated as CATSSDAQGINEKLFF.

Here the CDR3 DNA reads TGTGCCAGCTCACCACGATTACCGAGAACTAATGAAAAACTGTTTTTT. This sequence encodes CASSPRLPRTNEKLFF. The chain recombines TRBV18 with TRBJ1-4; D is uncertain. The CDR3 extends over 16 amino acids. Trimming took off 1 base at V and 1 base at J, with 10 bases between the two ends. Germline V gene lookup returns CDR1 KGHSH and CDR2 LQKENI. The whole variable domain, filled in from reference TRBV18 and TRBJ1-4, reads NAGVMQNPRHLVRRRGQEARLRCSPMKGHSHVYWYRQLPEEGLKFMVYLQKENIIDESGMPKERFSAEFPKEGPSILRIQQVVRGDSAAYFCASSPRLPRTNEKLFFGSGTQLSVL.

The chain uses TRBV5-1 and TRBJ2-7; D might be TRBD1 (6 bases). The germline V and J ends were trimmed by 0 bases and 6 bases, with 13 bases remaining between them. This CDR3 contains 14 residues. Germline CDR1 SGHRS, CDR2 YFSETQ. CDR3 coding DNA: TGCGCCAGCAGCTTGGGCGCAGGGACAAGCGAGCAGTACTTC. Amino acids: CASSLGAGTSEQYF. The full variable domain, in which reference TRBV5-1 and TRBJ2-7 provide the parts outside the CDR3, is KAGVTQTPRYLIKTRGQQVTLSCSPISGHRSVSWYQQTPGQGLQFLFEYFSETQRNKGNFPGRFSGRQFSNSRSEMNVSTLELGDSALYLCASSLGAGTSEQYFGPGTRLTVT.

The chain has TRBV27 and TRBJ2-1; 11 bases line up with TRBD1. Germline values: CDR1 MNHEY, CDR2 SMNVEV (reference sequence). J was trimmed by 8 bases and V by 3 bases; bases with no gene match: 3. The CDR3 extends over 14 amino acids. This chain's CDR3 is CASSFGQGAYEQFF. The DNA for the CDR3 is TGTGCCAGCAGTTTCGGACAGGGGGCCTATGAGCAGTTCTTC.

This chain connects TRBV28 to TRBJ2-3; 9 bases line up with TRBD1. The V gene's germline CDR1 is MDHEN and CDR2 SYDVKM. The CDR3 covers 15 residues. V was clipped by 5 bases and J by 7 bases; unmatched bases: 10. The CDR3 loop is CASSPSGTGSNTQYF. CDR3 nucleotide sequence: TGTGCCAGCAGTCCATCCGGGACAGGGTCAAATACGCAGTATTTT.

The genes are TRBV24-1 and TRBJ2-1; D remains ambiguous. V was pared by 3 bases and J by 4 bases, with 15 bases between. CDR3 length: 16 amino acids. The germline gives CDR1 KGHDR, CDR2 SFDVKD. CDR3 sequence (DNA): TGTGCCACCAGTGATCCCTCGGAGAGCCCGTACAATGAGCAGTTCTTC. It encodes CATSDPSESPYNEQFF.